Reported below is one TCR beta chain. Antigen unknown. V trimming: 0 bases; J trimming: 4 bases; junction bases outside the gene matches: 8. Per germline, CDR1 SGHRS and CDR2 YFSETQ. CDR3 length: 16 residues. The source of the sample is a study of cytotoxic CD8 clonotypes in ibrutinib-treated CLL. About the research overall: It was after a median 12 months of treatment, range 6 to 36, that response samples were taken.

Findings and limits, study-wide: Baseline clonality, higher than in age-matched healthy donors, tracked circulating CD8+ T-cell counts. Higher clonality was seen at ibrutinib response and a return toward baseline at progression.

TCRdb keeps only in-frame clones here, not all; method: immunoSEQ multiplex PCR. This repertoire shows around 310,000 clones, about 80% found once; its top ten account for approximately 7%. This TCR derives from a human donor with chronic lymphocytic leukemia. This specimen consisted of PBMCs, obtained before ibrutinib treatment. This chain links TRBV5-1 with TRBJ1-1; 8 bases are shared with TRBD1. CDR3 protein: CASSLDQGAGRTEAFF. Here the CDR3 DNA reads TGCGCCAGCAGCTTGGACCAGGGGGCAGGTCGCACTGAAGCTTTCTTT. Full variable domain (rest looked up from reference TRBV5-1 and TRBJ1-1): KAGVTQTPRYLIKTRGQQVTLSCSPISGHRSVSWYQQTPGQGLQFLFEYFSETQRNKGNFPGRFSGRQFSNSRSEMNVSTLELGDSALYLCASSLDQGAGRTEAFFGQGTRLTVV.